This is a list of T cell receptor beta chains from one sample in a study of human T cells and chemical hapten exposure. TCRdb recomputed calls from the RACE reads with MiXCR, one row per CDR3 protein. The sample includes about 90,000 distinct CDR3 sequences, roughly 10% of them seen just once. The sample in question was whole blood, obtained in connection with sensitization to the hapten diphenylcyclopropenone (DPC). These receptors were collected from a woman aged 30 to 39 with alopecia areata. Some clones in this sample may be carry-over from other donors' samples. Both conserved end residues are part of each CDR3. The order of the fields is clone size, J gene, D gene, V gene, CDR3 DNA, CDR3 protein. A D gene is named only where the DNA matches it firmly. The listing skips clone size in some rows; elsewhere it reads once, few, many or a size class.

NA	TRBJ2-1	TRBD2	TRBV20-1	TGCAGTGCTCGGCGGGGGGGCCGGTATGAGCAGTTCTTC	CSARRGGRYEQFF
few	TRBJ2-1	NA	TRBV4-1	TGCGCCAGCAGCCAATTCTTCAGTTCCACAGCTCGTACGGGCTACAATGAGCAGTTCTTC	CASSQFFSSTARTGYNEQFF
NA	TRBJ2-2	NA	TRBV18	TGTGCCAGCTCACCACCTACAGGAACCGGGGAGCTGTTTTTT	CASSPPTGTGELFF
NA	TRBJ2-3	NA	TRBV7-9	TGTGCCAGCAGCTTAGGTCGGGACGCAGATACGCAGTATTTT	CASSLGRDADTQYF
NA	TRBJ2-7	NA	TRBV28	TGTGCCAGCAGTGTCGGGGCCTACGAGCAGTACTTC	CASSVGAYEQYF
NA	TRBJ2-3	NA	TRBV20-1	TGCAGTGCGGGAACGAGCCCTCTGGATACGCAGTATTTT	CSAGTSPLDTQYF
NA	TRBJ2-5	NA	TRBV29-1	TGCAGCTCCCGTACGGGAGAGACCCAGTACTTC	CSSRTGETQYF
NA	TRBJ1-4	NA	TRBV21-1	TGTGCCAGTCGGACAGGGGAGAATGAAAAACTGTTTTTT	CASRTGENEKLFF
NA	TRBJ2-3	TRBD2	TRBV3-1	TGTGCCAGCAGCCAAGATGCTAGCGGGGTCTTTATTACGCAGTATTTT	CASSQDASGVFITQYF
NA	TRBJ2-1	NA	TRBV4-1	TGCGCCAGCAGCCAAGTTCCCGGTGCGGTCTCCTACAATGAGCAGTTCTTC	CASSQVPGAVSYNEQFF
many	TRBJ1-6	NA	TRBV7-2	TGTGCCAGCAGCCTGAGAGGGAATAATTCACCCCTCCACTTT	CASSLRGNNSPLHF
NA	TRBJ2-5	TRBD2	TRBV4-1	TGCGCCAGCAGCCAAGATCGCGCTAGCGGAGGGGTAGAGACCCAGTACTTC	CASSQDRASGGVETQYF
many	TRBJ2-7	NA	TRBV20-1	TGCAGTGCTAAAGAAGGGCCAGGGCAGTACTTC	CSAKEGPGQYF
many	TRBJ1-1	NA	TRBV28	TGTGCCAGCAGTTACAGGGTTGAGTCTTTCTTT	CASSYRVESFF
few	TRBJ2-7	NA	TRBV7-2	TGTGCCAGCAGCGCTGGGTGGGCGAGCTCCTACGAGCAGTACTTC	CASSAGWASSYEQYF
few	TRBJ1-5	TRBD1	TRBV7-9	TGTGCCAGCAGCTTCCAGACAGGGTTGAACAATCAGCCCCAGCATTTT	CASSFQTGLNNQPQHF
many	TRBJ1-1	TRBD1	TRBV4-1	TGCGCCAGCAGCCAGACAGGGACATGGGGTACTGAAGCTTTCTTT	CASSQTGTWGTEAFF
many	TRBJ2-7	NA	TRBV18	TGTGCCAGCTCACCACCGTCCGGGGGCAGGGGCTACGAGCAGTACTTC	CASSPPSGGRGYEQYF
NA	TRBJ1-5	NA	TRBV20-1	TGCAGTGCTAGACCCGGACGTACCGCCGGGCCCCAGCATTTT	CSARPGRTAGPQHF
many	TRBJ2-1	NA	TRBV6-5	TGTGCCAGCAGCCTCAGGGGTTACAGTACGAATGAGCAGTTCTTC	CASSLRGYSTNEQFF
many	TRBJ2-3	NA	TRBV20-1	TGCAGTGCAGCCCCTGGGGGCTCTAGCACAGATACGCAGTATTTT	CSAAPGGSSTDTQYF
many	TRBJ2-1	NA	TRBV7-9	TGTGCCAGCAGCATCCACGGGGGCAATGAGCAGTTCTTC	CASSIHGGNEQFF
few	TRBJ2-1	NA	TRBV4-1	TGCGCCAGCAGCCCCGTACCCCACCGTGGACTGTTCTTC	CASSPVPHRGLFF
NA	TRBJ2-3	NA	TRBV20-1	TGCAGTGCTTTAGGGAGCACAGATACGCAGTATTTT	CSALGSTDTQYF
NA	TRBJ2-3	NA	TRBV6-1	TGTGCCAGGGTCAGGGGCTGCACAGATACGCAGTATTTT	CARVRGCTDTQYF
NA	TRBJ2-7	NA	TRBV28	TGTGCCAGCAGCCCTATTGTCTATGTCTCGGAGCAGTACTTC	CASSPIVYVSEQYF
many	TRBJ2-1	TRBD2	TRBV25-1	TGTGCCAGCGGATCTAGCGGGGGGCGGTACAATGAGCAGTTCTTC	CASGSSGGRYNEQFF
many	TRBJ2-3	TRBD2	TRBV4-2	TGTGCCAGCAGCCAAGATAGTAGCGGGGGCCCCACAGATACGCAGTATTTT	CASSQDSSGGPTDTQYF